These 27 T cell receptor beta chains were sequenced from one sample in a study of technical replicates of blood from a handful of donors. Using immunoSEQ multiplex PCR, the repertoire was profiled, and TCRdb retains in-frame clones only, with some absent. Of approximately 80,000 clones listed, 90% to 95% are singletons. Sequenced sample: T cells isolated from PBMCs. The receptors originated from a human donor in good health.

The chain is built from TRBV7-9 and TRBJ2-7, with D hard to call. The CDR3 is 12 residues long. Per the germline V gene, CDR1 is SEHNR and CDR2 is FQNEAQ (reference sequence). The ends were cut back, 3 bases at V and 5 bases at J, with 8 bases in the middle. Here the CDR3 reads CASSFLIHEQYF. The CDR3 DNA follows: TGTGCCAGCAGCTTTCTTATCCACGAGCAGTACTTC.

The chain couples TRBV11-3 to TRBJ2-1; 8 nucleotides agree with TRBD2. Per germline, CDR1 SGHNT and CDR2 YENEEA. CDR3 length: 16 residues. J gave up 3 bases and V 5 bases, and 9 bases lay outside the gene matches. The CDR3 region is CASSGNGGAVYNEQFF. In DNA form, the CDR3 reads TGTGCCAGCAGCGGGAACGGGGGGGCGGTCTACAATGAGCAGTTCTTC.

This rearrangement joins TRBV19 to TRBJ2-7; 9 nucleotides agree with TRBD2. Germline CDR1 LNHDA, CDR2 SQIVND (reference sequence). Unmatched junction bases numbered 6, after V lost 4 bases and J lost 5 bases. This CDR3 comprises 14 residues. In nucleotides, the CDR3 is TGTGCCAGTAGTAAGAGGGCTAGCGGGGACGAGCAGTACTTC. This codes for CASSKRASGDEQYF.

This sequence joins TRBV12-5 and TRBJ1-1, with D perhaps matching TRBD1 (6 bases). The V end lost 5 bases, the J end lost 3 bases, and 13 bases lay between the germline ends. CDR3 length equals 14 residues. The germline CDR1 and CDR2 sequences are LGHNT and FRNRAP. The CDR3 nucleotides are TGTGCTAGTGGTGGGGGGGGCCTGGACACTGAAGCTTTCTTT. This sequence encodes CASGGGGLDTEAFF. The variable domain in full, completed from reference TRBV12-5 and TRBJ1-1, reads DARVTQTPRHKVTEMGQEVTMRCQPILGHNTVFWYRQTMMQGLELLAYFRNRAPLDDSGMPKDRFSAEMPDATLATLKIQPSEPRDSAVYFCASGGGGLDTEAFFGQGTRLTVV.

This chain uses TRBV5-6 with TRBJ1-1; TRBD1 agrees at 8 bases. The V segment lost 4 bases and the J segment 1 base; nucleotides outside the gene matches: 9. The V gene's germline CDR1 is SGHDT and CDR2 YYEEEE. The CDR3 extends over 16 amino acids. CDR3 sequence reads: CASSHYWDRKNTEAFF. CDR3 sequence (DNA): TGTGCCAGCAGCCACTACTGGGACAGGAAGAACACTGAAGCTTTCTTT.

This clone was detected only once. The chain joins TRBV27 to TRBJ1-3; weak D call: TRBD1 (5 bases). V dropped 4 bases and J dropped 0 bases, with 10 bases sitting between them. CDR1 MNHEY and CDR2 SMNVEV come from the germline V gene (reference sequence). The CDR3 length is 15 residues. The CDR3 DNA reads as TGTGCCAGCAGTTCAGGGCGGCTCTCTGGAAACACCATATATTTT. Translating it yields CASSSGRLSGNTIYF.

The chain has TRBV6-5 and TRBJ1-5, with TRBD1 identical over 7 bases. V lost 3 bases to trimming and J lost 6 bases; unmatched junction nucleotides: 11. CDR1 and CDR2 (germline): MNHEY, SVGAGI. The CDR3 totals 16 residues. CDR3 DNA: TGTGCCAGCAGTTATCGACAGGGAGGTTCGGGTCAGCCCCAGCATTTT. This encodes CASSYRQGGSGQPQHF.

This chain joins TRBV7-9 and TRBJ2-7; TRBD2 is a possible D gene (7 bases). Germline loops: CDR1 SEHNR, CDR2 FQNEAQ (reference sequence). Between the trimmed V and J ends, which lost 4 bases and 11 bases, there was a span of 18 bases. The CDR3 is 13 amino acids. This CDR3 is CASSSGSGGLKYF. The CDR3 DNA reads TGTGCCAGCAGCTCAGGTTCCGGGGGGCTTAAGTACTTC.

The chain carries TRBV7-9 and TRBJ2-1; 10 bases match TRBD1. The V segment lost 5 bases and the J segment 14 bases; nucleotides outside the gene matches: 3. Germline CDR1 reads SEHNR; CDR2 reads FQNEAQ (reference sequence). The CDR3 spans 11 residues. CDR3 nucleotide sequence: TGTGCCAGCAGCCCCGGACAGGGGGAGTTCTTC. Its protein is CASSPGQGEFF.

This clone was seen a handful of times. The rearrangement links TRBV5-1 to TRBJ1-6; 7 positions agree with TRBD1. CDR1 and CDR2 (germline): SGHRS, YFSETQ. This CDR3 comprises 14 residues. The junction had 8 bases not matched to a gene; V was cut back by 4 bases and J by 10 bases. The CDR3 here is CASSLGTVQSPLHF. CDR3 sequence (DNA): TGCGCCAGCAGCCTCGGGACAGTTCAATCACCCCTCCACTTT.

The chain has TRBV19 and TRBJ2-7; TRBD2 aligns across 7 bases. After removal of 7 bases from V and 3 bases from J, the junction contained 9 bases not matched to a gene. This CDR3 has 14 residues. The germline V gene encodes CDR1 LNHDA and CDR2 SQIVND (reference sequence). In DNA form, the CDR3 reads TGTGCCAGTACTCCTAAAGCGGGACTCTACGAGCAGTACTTC. This gives the protein CASTPKAGLYEQYF.

The chain carries TRBV5-6 and TRBJ1-1; D gene unclear. The CDR3 runs 13 residues. The germline V gene has CDR1 SGHDT and CDR2 YYEEEE. The V end was cut by 1 base, the J end by 1 base, with 5 bases between. The CDR3 protein is CASSLFSNTEAFF. CDR3 DNA: TGTGCCAGCAGCTTGTTCTCGAACACTGAAGCTTTCTTT.

The chain couples TRBV6-5 to TRBJ1-1, with TRBD1 identical over 7 bases. J lost 5 bases, V lost 6 bases, and 6 bases had no gene match. This CDR3 is 13 amino acids long. From germline, CDR1 is MNHEY and CDR2 SVGAGI. The chain's CDR3 is CASSQGVKTEAFF. The CDR3 region has the DNA TGTGCCAGCAGCCAGGGGGTAAAGACTGAAGCTTTCTTT.

The rearrangement uses TRBV6-5 and TRBJ2-2; the D gene is possibly TRBD2 (7 bases). V was pared by 9 bases and J by 6 bases, with 14 bases between. Germline assignment: CDR1 MNHEY and CDR2 SVGAGI. The CDR3 consists of 13 residues. The CDR3 nucleotides read TGTGCCAGTAAACGGGGGGCGTCCGGGGAGCTGTTTTTT. Its protein product is CASKRGASGELFF.

The chain is built from TRBV7-2 and TRBJ2-7, with 13 bases lining up with TRBD2. Losses at the gene ends were 8 bases for V and 2 bases for J; bases not matched to a gene: 9. CDR1 SGHTA and CDR2 FQGNSA come from the germline V gene. There are 16 residues in the CDR3. The CDR3 DNA is TGTGCCAGCTTTGGGGGACTAGCGGGGAACACCTACGAGCAGTACTTC. The encoded protein is CASFGGLAGNTYEQYF.

The chain is built from TRBV2 and TRBJ1-1; weak D call: TRBD1 (5 bases). Germline CDR1 is SNHLY and CDR2 is FYNNEI. Trimming shortened V by 8 bases and J by 0 bases, and 13 bases separated the two germline ends. The CDR3 is 14 residues long. The CDR3 DNA is TGTGCCAGCTTGACAGAACAGATGAACACTGAAGCTTTCTTT. Encoded protein: CASLTEQMNTEAFF. Using reference TRBV2 and TRBJ1-1 for the parts outside the CDR3, the full variable domain is EPEVTQTPSHQVTQMGQEVILRCVPISNHLYFYWYRQILGQKVEFLVSFYNNEISEKSEIFDDQFSVERPDGSNFTLKIRSTKLEDSAMYFCASLTEQMNTEAFFGQGTRLTVV.

The V and J genes are TRBV5-1 and TRBJ1-4, with D possibly TRBD1 on 6 matching bases. The CDR3 length is 17 residues. The V gene lost 4 bases and the J gene lost 8 bases, with 24 bases spanning the gap. Germline V lookup: CDR1 SGHRS, CDR2 YFSETQ. CDR3 bases: TGCGCCAGCAGCCCTTCCTCGGGTGGCGGACAGACCGAAAAACTGTTTTTT. Translation: CASSPSSGGGQTEKLFF.

This sequence joins TRBV2 and TRBJ2-5; D is perhaps TRBD2 (6 bases). V was trimmed by 6 bases and J by 5 bases, leaving 13 bases between them. The V gene's germline CDR1 is SNHLY and CDR2 FYNNEI. The CDR3 spans 13 residues. This chain's CDR3 is CASRKGGTETQYF. The DNA of the CDR3 is TGTGCCAGCAGGAAGGGAGGCACTGAGACCCAGTACTTC.

This chain connects TRBV7-9 to TRBJ1-5, with unresolved D. The V end was cut by 2 bases, the J end by 5 bases, with 7 bases between. The CDR3 has 13 residues. CDR1 is SEHNR, CDR2 FQNEAQ, per germline (reference sequence). The CDR3 loop reads CASSLTPDQPQHF. In nucleotides, the CDR3 is TGTGCCAGCAGCTTAACGCCAGATCAGCCCCAGCATTTT.

V gene TRBV19 combines with J gene TRBJ2-2; tentatively, D is TRBD2 (5 bases). This CDR3 is 15 amino acids long. The germline V gene encodes CDR1 LNHDA and CDR2 SQIVND (reference sequence). V was clipped by 2 bases and J by 7 bases, with 14 bases between them. CDR3 region: CASSIRASPGGELFF. In nucleotides, the CDR3 is TGTGCCAGTAGTATACGCGCTAGCCCAGGCGGGGAGCTGTTTTTT.

This chain joins TRBV27 and TRBJ1-1; D is possibly TRBD1 (5 bases). V was pared by 2 bases and J by 4 bases, with 11 bases between. CDR3 length: 14 residues. The germline CDR1 and CDR2 sequences are MNHEY and SMNVEV (reference sequence). The CDR3 spells CASSLVWGRTEAFF. The CDR3 DNA reads as TGTGCCAGCAGTTTAGTATGGGGCCGCACTGAAGCTTTCTTT.

This sequence joins TRBV19 and TRBJ1-1, with D unresolved. The CDR3 is made up of 16 amino acids. In germline, CDR1 is LNHDA, CDR2 SQIVND (reference sequence). V lost 2 bases to trimming and J lost 1 base, with 14 bases between them. CDR3 nucleotides: TGTGCCAGTAGTATATTCCCCTACGGGGAGAACACTGAAGCTTTCTTT. Protein: CASSIFPYGENTEAFF. Using reference TRBV19 and TRBJ1-1 for the parts outside the CDR3, the full variable domain is DGGITQSPKYLFRKEGQNVTLSCEQNLNHDAMYWYRQDPGQGLRLIYYSQIVNDFQKGDIAEGYSVSREKKESFPLTVTSAQKNPTAFYLCASSIFPYGENTEAFFGQGTRLTVV.

The chain couples TRBV30 to TRBJ2-7; D is perhaps TRBD1 (6 bases). CDR3 size: 13 residues. The germline gives CDR1 GTSNPN, CDR2 SVGIG (reference sequence). V lost 2 bases, J lost 4 bases, and 12 bases lay in between. Here the CDR3 DNA reads TGTGCCTGGAGTCTAGGGGGACGGTACGAGCAGTACTTC. This codes for CAWSLGGRYEQYF.

The chain joins TRBV6-1 to TRBJ2-1; 9 bases line up with TRBD2. Germline V CDR1 and CDR2: MNHNS, SASEGT. CDR3 length: 18 amino acids. The junction had 11 bases not matched to a gene; V was cut back by 1 base and J by 4 bases. CDR3 amino acids: CASSEVGSGSAQYNEQFF. CDR3 coding DNA: TGTGCCAGCAGTGAAGTTGGTAGCGGGAGCGCTCAGTACAATGAGCAGTTCTTC.

The chain combines TRBV4-2 with TRBJ2-3; the match to TRBD2 covers 12 bases. Germline trimming cut 1 base from V and 2 bases from J; bases unmatched to any gene: 7. The CDR3 totals 18 residues. Germline V CDR1 and CDR2: LGHNA, YNFKEQ. CDR3 sequence: CASSQASGLAGSTDTQYF. As DNA, the CDR3 is TGTGCCAGCAGCCAAGCTTCAGGACTAGCGGGATCCACAGATACGCAGTATTTT.

A single count supports this clone. The V gene is TRBV13, the J gene TRBJ2-7; 9 nucleotides line up with TRBD1. V shed 5 bases and J 1 base; nucleotides not matched to a gene: 6. CDR1 PRHDT and CDR2 FYEKMQ come from the germline V gene (reference sequence). This CDR3 region has 15 residues. As DNA, the CDR3 is TGTGCCAGCAGCCCCGGGACAGGGAATTCCTACGAGCAGTACTTC. This encodes CASSPGTGNSYEQYF.

This clone was recorded a few times. The CDR3 loop reads CASSSTVMNTEAFF. The CDR3 DNA reads as TGTGCCAGCAGCTCGACAGTGATGAACACTGAAGCTTTCTTT. This chain connects TRBV5-4 to TRBJ1-1; TRBD1 is a possible D gene (5 bases). Trimming removed 3 bases from V and 0 bases from J, with 9 bases in between. This CDR3 region has 14 residues. Germline V gene sequence: CDR1 SGHNT, CDR2 YYREEE (reference sequence).